The 18 T cell receptor beta chains below all came from one sample that was sequenced in a study of cytomegalovirus exposure and HLA in healthy donors. With 60 Vbeta and 13 Jbeta primers, the PCR was carried out. The method was immunoSEQ multiplex PCR; TCRdb's version includes in-frame clones alone and lacks a portion of them. The specimen's table records about 210,000 clones. The specimen sequenced was PBMCs. Source of these receptors: a woman between 25 and 40 years old in good health and CMV-seropositive.

Turning to this clone: Other nucleotide sequences from this sample produce the same CDR3. The gene calls are TRBV13 and TRBJ1-1, with D possibly being TRBD1 (5 bases). The V and J ends lost 6 bases and 1 base respectively, with 9 bases between them. Germline V gene data show CDR1 as PRHDT and CDR2 as FYEKMQ (reference sequence). The CDR3 is made up of 13 amino acids. The DNA for the CDR3 is TGTGCCAGCAGAGCTACAGGGAACACTGAAGCTTTCTTT. Its translation is CASRATGNTEAFF.

The gene calls are TRBV5-1 and TRBJ1-3; D is unresolved. The germline V gene encodes CDR1 SGHRS and CDR2 YFSETQ. This CDR3 contains 14 residues. V was trimmed by 0 bases and J by 4 bases, leaving 8 bases between them. CDR3 bases: TGCGCCAGCAGCTTGGTCGGAGTCGGAAACACCATATATTTT. This sequence encodes CASSLVGVGNTIYF.

As to this clone: The same CDR3 also results from other DNA sequences found in this sample. The chain is built from TRBV28 and TRBJ2-5; 7 nucleotides agree with TRBD2. The J segment lost 3 bases and the V segment lost 4 bases, leaving 5 bases of the junction unmatched. The CDR3 contains 14 residues. Germline CDR1 reads MDHEN; CDR2 reads SYDVKM. CDR3 in DNA: TGTGCCAGCAGTTCCCTTGCGGGAGAAGAGACCCAGTACTTC. Its protein is CASSSLAGEETQYF.

J is TRBJ1-1 and V is TRBV5-1; the D gene is possibly TRBD1 (6 bases). This CDR3 is built from 12 residues. Per germline, CDR1 SGHRS and CDR2 YFSETQ. The germline V and J ends were trimmed by 7 bases and 7 bases, with 14 bases remaining between them. CDR3 sequence: CASRGQIDEAFF. CDR3 sequence (DNA): TGCGCCAGCCGCGGACAGATAGATGAAGCTTTCTTT.

The CDR3 reads CASSLDGTDYEQYF. CDR3 nucleotides: TGCGCCAGCAGCTTGGACGGGACAGACTACGAGCAGTACTTC. The J gene is TRBJ2-7, the V gene TRBV5-1; 7 nucleotides align to TRBD1. The CDR3 sequence is 14 residues long. Trimming took 0 bases from V and 3 from J; bases not matched to a gene: 3. CDR1 and CDR2 from the germline V gene are SGHRS and YFSETQ.

This rearrangement joins TRBV19 to TRBJ1-2; D might be TRBD1 (5 bases). The CDR3 has 13 residues. The germline gives CDR1 LNHDA, CDR2 SQIVND (reference sequence). V shed 6 bases and J shed 0 bases, with 8 bases lying between them. The CDR3 region is CASSPTANYGYTF. The CDR3 DNA is TGTGCCAGTAGCCCGACAGCTAACTATGGCTACACCTTC.

This chain joins TRBV27 and TRBJ1-6; 7 bases map to TRBD1. The CDR3 totals 14 residues. Trimming took 2 bases from V and 6 from J; bases not matched to a gene: 1. Germline values: CDR1 MNHEY, CDR2 SMNVEV (reference sequence). CDR3 nucleotides: TGTGCCAGCAGTTTAAGACAGGGTAATTCACCCCTCCACTTT. This translates into CASSLRQGNSPLHF.

The chain uses TRBV7-8 and TRBJ1-1; D perhaps matches TRBD1 (5 bases). Germline CDR1 SGHVS, CDR2 FQNEAQ. Trimming left V 1 base short and J 1 base short, with 10 bases between. The CDR3 contains 15 residues. The CDR3 region has the DNA TGTGCCAGCAGCTTAGGTCCCGGGGGGAACACTGAAGCTTTCTTT. It is translated as CASSLGPGGNTEAFF.

The chain carries TRBV4-3 and TRBJ2-7, with 10 bases lining up with TRBD2. Looked up from germline, CDR1 is LGHNA and CDR2 is YSLEER. The CDR3 runs 16 residues. V trimming: 0 bases; J trimming: 7 bases; junction bases outside the gene matches: 9. The CDR3 DNA is TGCGCCAGCAGCCAAGATAGTCTAGCGGGAGTGAGAGAGCAGTACTTC. Its translation: CASSQDSLAGVREQYF.

Here the CDR3 reads CSVGSGDEKLFF. DNA for the CDR3: TGCAGCGTTGGGTCAGGGGATGAAAAACTGTTTTTT. This chain joins TRBV29-1 and TRBJ1-4, with D perhaps TRBD1 (6 bases). This CDR3 has 12 residues. Between the trimmed V and J ends, which lost 4 bases and 6 bases, there was a span of 9 bases. In germline, CDR1 is SQVTM, CDR2 ANQGSEA.

The chain joins TRBV7-2 to TRBJ2-3; tentatively, D is TRBD1 (6 bases). CDR1 SGHTA and CDR2 FQGNSA come from the germline V gene. The length of the CDR3 is 15 residues. V dropped 4 bases and J dropped 2 bases, with 13 bases sitting between them. Here the CDR3 DNA reads TGTGCCAGCAGCTCAACAGGGCTTGACACAGATACGCAGTATTTT. As protein: CASSSTGLDTDTQYF.

The V call is TRBV28, the J call TRBJ1-5; 7 bases fit TRBD1. Germline loops: CDR1 MDHEN, CDR2 SYDVKM. Trimming took 5 bases from V and 7 from J; bases not matched to a gene: 11. The CDR3 has 15 residues. This chain's CDR3 is CASSPSDREGQPQHF. The CDR3 DNA sequence: TGTGCCAGCAGTCCCTCCGACAGGGAAGGGCAGCCCCAGCATTTT.

J is TRBJ2-7 and V is TRBV5-6; TRBD1 aligns across 9 bases. Germline V CDR1 and CDR2: SGHDT, YYEEEE. V lost 3 bases to trimming and J lost 7 bases; unmatched junction nucleotides: 17. The CDR3 has 17 residues. In DNA form, the CDR3 reads TGTGCCAGCAGCTGGCGACCGGGACAGGGAATATTGGGGGAGCAGTACTTC. As protein: CASSWRPGQGILGEQYF.

This chain connects TRBV2 to TRBJ2-1; perhaps TRBD2 as D (5 bases). Trimming stripped 5 bases from V and 7 bases from J, with 18 bases between. CDR3 length: 15 amino acids. Per germline, CDR1 SNHLY and CDR2 FYNNEI. The chain's CDR3 is CASSRGLPPVNEQFF. CDR3 coding DNA: TGTGCCAGCAGTAGAGGACTCCCTCCAGTGAATGAGCAGTTCTTC.

The rearrangement links TRBV2 to TRBJ1-2; a possible D gene is TRBD1 (6 bases). V was shortened by 1 base and J by 4 bases, with 13 bases between the two germline ends. This CDR3 has 15 amino acids. Per germline, CDR1 SNHLY and CDR2 FYNNEI. The CDR3 sequence is CASSEGDTGTYGYTF. The CDR3 coding sequence is TGTGCCAGCAGTGAAGGGGACACAGGGACCTATGGCTACACCTTC.

J is TRBJ2-1 and V is TRBV7-8; weak D call: TRBD1 (6 bases). This CDR3 contains 16 residues. The V end was cut by 0 bases, the J end by 8 bases, with 17 bases between. The germline V gene has CDR1 SGHVS and CDR2 FQNEAQ. In DNA form, the CDR3 reads TGTGCCAGCAGCTTAGCGTCCTTACAGACAGGTTATGAGCAGTTCTTC. It specifies CASSLASLQTGYEQFF.

The rearrangement uses TRBV7-4 and TRBJ2-3; 7 bases are a match to TRBD1. V lost 5 bases and J lost 4; bases outside the gene matches: 18. Germline loops: CDR1 SGHVT, CDR2 SQSDAQ. The CDR3 has 18 residues. The CDR3 region has the DNA TGTGCCAGCAGCCCCCCCGGGACAGCCGGACATCCCGCAGATACGCAGTATTTT. Translating gives CASSPPGTAGHPADTQYF.

As for this clone: Distinct nucleotide sequences in the sample also encode this CDR3. V and J are TRBV18 and TRBJ1-5; D unresolved. V was cut by 0 bases and J by 0 bases, with 3 bases left in between. Germline V CDR1 and CDR2: KGHSH, LQKENI. This CDR3 comprises 14 residues. The DNA for the CDR3 is TGTGCCAGCTCACCACCGTATAGCAATCAGCCCCAGCATTTT. Its translation is CASSPPYSNQPQHF.